The T cell receptor beta chain described here comes from a study of early stage breast cancer tumors. Study-wide background: ER+/PR+/HER2- status applied to about 80% of the 16 invasive breast tumors. Samples were sequenced at around 10-fold average coverage.

Comments on this clone: No antigen is known for it.

Assay: immunoSEQ multiplex PCR; the TCRdb copy retains only in-frame clones and omits some. The sample shows fewer than 75,000 clones, 60% to 85% of them seen only once. The CDR3 extends over 16 amino acids. The ends lost 4 bases at V and 7 bases at J; junction bases unmatched: 9. Germline-derived CDR1 and CDR2 are SGHAT and FQNNGV. Broader study findings: Commonly generated sequences made up most enriched TCRB sequences shared between patients. Tumors had about 2.6-fold higher T cell density than normal breast.

This TCR came from a person aged 25 to 45 with breast cancer. Sample: blood. This rearrangement joins TRBV11-2 to TRBJ1-4; 10 bases match TRBD1. The CDR3 nucleotides are TGTGCCAGCAGCTGGGGGACGGGACAGGGGTTTGAAAAACTGTTTTTT. Translating gives CASSWGTGQGFEKLFF.